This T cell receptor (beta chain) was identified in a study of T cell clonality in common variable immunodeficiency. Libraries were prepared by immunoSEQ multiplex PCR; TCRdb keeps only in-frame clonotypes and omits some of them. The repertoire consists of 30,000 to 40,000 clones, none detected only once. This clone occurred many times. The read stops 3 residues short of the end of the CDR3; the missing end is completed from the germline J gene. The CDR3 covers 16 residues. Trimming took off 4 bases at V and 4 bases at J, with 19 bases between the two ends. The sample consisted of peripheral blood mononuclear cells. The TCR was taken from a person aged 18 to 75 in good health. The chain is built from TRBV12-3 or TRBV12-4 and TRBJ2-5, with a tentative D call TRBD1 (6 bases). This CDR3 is CASSSQARGRGETQYF. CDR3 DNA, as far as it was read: TGTGCCAGCAGTTCCCAGGCCAGGGGACGGGGAGAGACC.